Described below is a single T cell receptor (beta chain) sequence and its context. The data belong to a study of shared T cell receptors in the human thymus. The assay was immunoSEQ multiplex PCR, and TCRdb's table has in-frame clones only and misses some. The sample consists of hundreds of thousands of clones, approximately 87% of them appearing once. The data were also submitted as part of a second study, on human thymus T cells. That source reports: The study used thymus tissue resected during corrective heart surgery. Gene usage for V and J segments appeared biased in thymic and blood repertoires.

Sequencing was done on a sample of thymocytes. The source is a boy under two years old with a congenital heart defect.

The CDR3 loop is CASSYPGDEQFF. As DNA, the CDR3 is TGTGCCAGCAGTTACCCGGGGGATGAGCAGTTCTTC. The chain joins TRBV6-7 to TRBJ2-1; D is perhaps TRBD2 (6 bases). TRBV6-7 is recorded as an ORF, its role being uncertain. V was shortened by 2 bases and J by 8 bases, with 7 bases between the two germline ends. The CDR3 spans 12 residues.